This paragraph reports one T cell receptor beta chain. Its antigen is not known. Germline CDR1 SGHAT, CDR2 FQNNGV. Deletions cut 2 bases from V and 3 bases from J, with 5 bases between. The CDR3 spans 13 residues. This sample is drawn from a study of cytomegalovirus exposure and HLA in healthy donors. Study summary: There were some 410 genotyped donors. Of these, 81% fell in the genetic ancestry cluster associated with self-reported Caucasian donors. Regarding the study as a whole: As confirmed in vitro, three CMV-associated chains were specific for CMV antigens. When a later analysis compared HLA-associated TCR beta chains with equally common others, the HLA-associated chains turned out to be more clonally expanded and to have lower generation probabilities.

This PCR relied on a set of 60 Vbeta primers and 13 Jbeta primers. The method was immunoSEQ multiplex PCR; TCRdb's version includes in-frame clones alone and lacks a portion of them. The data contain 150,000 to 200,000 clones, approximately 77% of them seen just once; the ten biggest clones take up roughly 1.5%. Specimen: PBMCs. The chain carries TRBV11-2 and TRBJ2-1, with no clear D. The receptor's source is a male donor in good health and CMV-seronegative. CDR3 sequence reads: CASSLPDYNEQFF. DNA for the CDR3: TGTGCCAGCAGCTTACCAGACTACAATGAGCAGTTCTTC.